Presented here are 7 T cell receptor beta chains from one specimen sequenced in a study of T cell responses to AZD1222 COVID-19 vaccine. Sequencing was performed with immunoSEQ multiplex PCR; in TCRdb, only in-frame clones are kept and a portion is missing. The sample lists around 59,000 clones, 80% to 90% occurring once. The sample consisted of peripheral blood, taken 28 days after the second AZD1222 dose. Receptor source: an adult who received the AZD1222 COVID-19 vaccine.

The chain couples TRBV18 to TRBJ2-7, with D perhaps TRBD1 (7 bases). This CDR3 is built from 16 residues. The germline CDR1 and CDR2 sequences are KGHSH and LQKENI. V was trimmed by 3 bases and J by 1 base, leaving 16 bases between them. This CDR3 reads CASSPPGGQMSYEQYF. CDR3 nucleotide sequence: TGTGCCAGCTCACCGCCCGGGGGACAGATGTCCTACGAGCAGTACTTC.

This chain joins TRBV4-3 and TRBJ2-2, with 8 bases lining up with TRBD2. J lost 3 bases, V lost 2 bases, and 2 bases had no gene match. The CDR3 covers 15 residues. The germline V gene has CDR1 LGHNA and CDR2 YSLEER. The CDR3 sequence is CASSQQTSDTGELFF. CDR3 bases: TGCGCCAGCAGCCAACAGACTAGCGACACCGGGGAGCTGTTTTTT.

V usage is TRBV2 and J usage is TRBJ2-3; no clear D gene. The ends were cut back, 4 bases at V and 5 bases at J, with 7 bases in the middle. The CDR3 extends over 12 amino acids. Germline loops: CDR1 SNHLY, CDR2 FYNNEI. CDR3: CASSVLGDTQYF. CDR3 in DNA: TGTGCCAGCAGTGTTCTGGGAGATACGCAGTATTTT.

The rearrangement uses TRBV3-1 (or the pseudogene TRBV3-2) and TRBJ1-1; D ambiguous. CDR3 size: 12 residues. The germline V gene has CDR1 LGHDT and CDR2 YNNKEL (reference sequence). The ends were cut back, 3 bases at V and 0 bases at J, with 2 bases in the middle. CDR3 residues: CASSHMNTEAFF. Written as DNA, the CDR3 is TGTGCCAGCAGCCACATGAACACTGAAGCTTTCTTT.

V gene TRBV19 combines with J gene TRBJ1-3; maybe TRBD1 (5 bases). V was trimmed by 1 base and J by 2 bases, leaving 6 bases between them. In germline, CDR1 is LNHDA, CDR2 SQIVND (reference sequence). The CDR3 length is 14 residues. The CDR3 spells CASSIGGAGNTIYF. CDR3 nucleotide sequence: TGTGCCAGTAGTATAGGGGGCGCTGGAAACACCATATATTTT.

The chain joins TRBV4-3 to TRBJ2-4; maybe TRBD2 (6 bases). The CDR3 has 13 amino acids. The germline V and J ends were trimmed by 1 base and 5 bases, with 6 bases remaining between them. Germline values: CDR1 LGHNA, CDR2 YSLEER. The chain's CDR3 is CASSQGGENIQYF. CDR3 sequence (DNA): TGCGCCAGCAGCCAAGGGGGGGAAAACATTCAGTACTTC.

The V gene is TRBV30, the J gene TRBJ1-5; D is uncertain. This CDR3 contains 13 residues. Germline V gene lookup returns CDR1 GTSNPN and CDR2 SVGIG (reference sequence). V was shortened by 2 bases and J by 3 bases, with 8 bases between the two germline ends. CDR3 coding DNA: TGTGCCTGGAGTCGGCAGGACAATCAGCCCCAGCATTTT. It encodes CAWSRQDNQPQHF.